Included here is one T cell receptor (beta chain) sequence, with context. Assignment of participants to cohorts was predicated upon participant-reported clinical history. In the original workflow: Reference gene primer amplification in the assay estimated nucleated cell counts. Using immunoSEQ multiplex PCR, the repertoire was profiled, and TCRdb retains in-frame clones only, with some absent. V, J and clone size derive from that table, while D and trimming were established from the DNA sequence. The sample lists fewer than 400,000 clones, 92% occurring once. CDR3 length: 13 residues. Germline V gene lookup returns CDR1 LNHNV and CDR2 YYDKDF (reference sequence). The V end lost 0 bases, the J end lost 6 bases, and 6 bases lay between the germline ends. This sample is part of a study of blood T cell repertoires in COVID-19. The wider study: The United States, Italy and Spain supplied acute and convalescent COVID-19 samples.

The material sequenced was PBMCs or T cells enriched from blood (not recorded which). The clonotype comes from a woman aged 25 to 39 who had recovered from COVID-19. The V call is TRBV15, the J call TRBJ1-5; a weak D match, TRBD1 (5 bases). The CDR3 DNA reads TGTGCCACCAGCAGAGAGCAGGGTCAGCCCCAGCATTTT. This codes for CATSREQGQPQHF.